A selection of T cell receptor beta chains follows, all from one sample in a study of CD8 T cells in ankylosing spondylitis. Via MiXCR, TCRdb re-called the 5' RACE reads, giving one row per CDR3 protein. The data show tens of thousands of distinct CDR3 sequences, around 2.8% seen once. Material for sequencing was blood, either unsorted or a sorted T cell fraction (not recorded which). The receptors were gathered from a male donor with ankylosing spondylitis or in good health (not recorded which). CDR3s include the opening cysteine and the closing phenylalanine or tryptophan. The D gene is left open where the match is weak. Where a row states a size, it is once, few, many or the class of an expanded clone; other rows omit it.

>TRBV9|.|TRBJ2-2|many
TGTGCCAGCAGCGTCAGGGGGGACGGGAACACCGGGGAGCTGTTTTTT
CASSVRGDGNTGELFF
>TRBV9|TRBD2|TRBJ2-3|many
TGTGCCAGCAGCCGGGGACTAGCGGGAGGGCCGGTTAGGGCAGATACGCAGTATTTT
CASSRGLAGGPVRADTQYF
>TRBV9|TRBD2|TRBJ2-7|many
TGTGCCAGCAGCGTAGATGGGGGAGGGCTCTACGAGCAGTACTTC
CASSVDGGGLYEQYF
>TRBV9|.|TRBJ2-1|many
TGTGCCAGCAGCGCCCTTAGCGGTACCTACAATGAGCAGTTCTTC
CASSALSGTYNEQFF
>TRBV9|.|TRBJ2-5|many
TGTGCCAGCAGCGTAGGGAGGGGGCAAGAGACCCAGTACTTC
CASSVGRGQETQYF
>TRBV9|TRBD2|TRBJ2-7|many
TGTGCCAGCAGCCCGGGACTAGCGGGAGTCAGCGAGCAGTACTTC
CASSPGLAGVSEQYF
>TRBV21-1|.|TRBJ2-7|many
TGTGCCAGCCGGGAGGGCTCCTACGAGCAGTACTTC
CASREGSYEQYF
>TRBV9|.|TRBJ2-3|many
TGTGCCAGCAGCGTAGATGTAGGTCTCACAGATACGCAGTATTTT
CASSVDVGLTDTQYF
>TRBV9|.|TRBJ1-1|many
TGTGCCAGCAGCGAGCTCCGCAGGAACACTGAAGCTTTCTTT
CASSELRRNTEAFF
>TRBV9|.|TRBJ2-1|many
TGTGCCAGCAGCGTCGGGGCGGTCTCCTACAATGAGCAGTTCTTC
CASSVGAVSYNEQFF
>TRBV9|TRBD2|TRBJ2-2|many
TGTGCCAGCAACGTAGCGGGGTTGGGCACCGGGGAGCTGTTTTTT
CASNVAGLGTGELFF
>TRBV9|.|TRBJ2-2|many
TGTGCCAGCAGCGTAGCAGGGGCCCTGAACACCGGGGAGCTGTTTTTT
CASSVAGALNTGELFF
>TRBV9|TRBD2|TRBJ2-1|many
TGTGCCAGCAGCGTAGCTAGTAGCGGGGCCTACAATGAGCAGTTCTTC
CASSVASSGAYNEQFF
>TRBV9|.|TRBJ2-7|many
TGTGCCAGCAGCGTGACCCCTATGGTTAGCGACGAGCAGTACTTC
CASSVTPMVSDEQYF
>TRBV9|.|TRBJ1-4|many
TGTGCCAGCAGCGTACTTCCTGGGAGGAATGAAAAACTGTTTTTT
CASSVLPGRNEKLFF
>TRBV9|TRBD1|TRBJ2-3|many
TGTGCCAGCAGCGTATCCTTGGGACAGGGCACAGATACGCAGTATTTT
CASSVSLGQGTDTQYF
>TRBV9|TRBD2|TRBJ2-1|many
TGTGCCAGCAGCGTGGGGACTAGACAGTACAATGAGCAGTTCTTC
CASSVGTRQYNEQFF
>TRBV9|.|TRBJ2-3|many
TGTGCCAGCAGCGTAGCTTCATTTAGCACAGATACGCAGTATTTT
CASSVASFSTDTQYF
>TRBV9|.|TRBJ2-6|many
TGTGCCAGCAGCCGACTGGGGGTTTTGACCTCTGGGGCCAACGTCCTGACTTTC
CASSRLGVLTSGANVLTF
>TRBV9|TRBD2|TRBJ2-1|many
TGTGCCAGCAGCGTACTAGCGGGAGGGAGGGGTGAGCAGTTCTTC
CASSVLAGGRGEQFF
>TRBV9|TRBD1|TRBJ1-2|many
TGTGCCAGCAGCGTTCCCCTCCTCGACAGGGTGGGTAACTATGGCTACACCTTC
CASSVPLLDRVGNYGYTF
>TRBV9|TRBD2|TRBJ2-5|many
TGTGCCAGCAGCGTATCAGCGGGGTTCCAAGAGACCCAGTACTTC
CASSVSAGFQETQYF
>TRBV9|TRBD2|TRBJ2-1|many
TGTGCCAGCAGCGTAGGGCCTAGCGGGAGTCACAATGAGCAGTTCTTC
CASSVGPSGSHNEQFF
>TRBV9|.|TRBJ2-5|many
TGTGCCAGCAGCGTAGGCAATAGTAAAGAGACCCAGTACTTC
CASSVGNSKETQYF
>TRBV9|.|TRBJ2-3|many
TGTGCCAGCAGCGTACAGGGGCGGTCAGATACGCAGTATTTT
CASSVQGRSDTQYF
>TRBV9|.|TRBJ2-3|.
TGTGCCAGCAGCGTAGTTGCGACCCGAGGAACAGATACGCAGTATTTT
CASSVVATRGTDTQYF
>TRBV9|TRBD1|TRBJ2-7|many
TGTGCCAGCAGCGTAGGGACAGGGAGTATCTACGAGCAGTACTTC
CASSVGTGSIYEQYF
>TRBV9|TRBD1|TRBJ2-2|many
TGTGCCAGCAGCGTAGGCTCTTTGATGGACAGGGGCTTAAGGGAGCTGTTTTTT
CASSVGSLMDRGLRELFF
>TRBV9|TRBD1|TRBJ2-7|many
TGTGCCAGCAGCGTTACCGGGACAGGGGACGAGCAGTACTTC
CASSVTGTGDEQYF
>TRBV9|TRBD2|TRBJ2-2|many
TGTGCCAGCAGCGTAGCCCCTAGCGGGAGTTTGGTCGGGGAGCTGTTTTTT
CASSVAPSGSLVGELFF
>TRBV9|.|TRBJ2-3|many
TGTGCCAGCAGCGTAGTGGATGTTGGAGATACGCAGTATTTT
CASSVVDVGDTQYF
>TRBV9|.|TRBJ2-5|many
TGTGCCAGCAGCGTAGAAGTCAGCCAAGAGACCCAGTACTTC
CASSVEVSQETQYF
>TRBV9|TRBD2|TRBJ2-2|many
TGTGCCAGCAGCGTAAGAGTAGCGGGGGACGGGGAGCTGTTTTTT
CASSVRVAGDGELFF
>TRBV9|TRBD2|TRBJ2-1|many
TGTGCCAGCAGCGTGGGGGGGACTAGCGGGAACTACAATGAGCAGTTCTTC
CASSVGGTSGNYNEQFF
>TRBV9|TRBD2|TRBJ2-5|many
TGTGCCAGCAGCGTGGGACTAGCGGGAGGGTATGAGACCCAGTACTTC
CASSVGLAGGYETQYF
>TRBV9|.|TRBJ2-2|many
TGTGCCAGCAGCGTAGACGGGAGTAGCACCGGGGAGCTGTTTTTT
CASSVDGSSTGELFF
>TRBV9|.|TRBJ2-3|many
TGTGCCAGCAGCGTCCCAGCGACAGATACGCAGTATTTT
CASSVPATDTQYF
>TRBV9|.|TRBJ2-1|many
TGTGCCAGCAGCGTCACGACTAGCTCCTACAATGAGCAGTTCTTC
CASSVTTSSYNEQFF
>TRBV9|.|TRBJ2-7|many
TGTGCCAGCAGCCCGCGATTTTGGACAGAGGGGTACGAGCAGTACTTC
CASSPRFWTEGYEQYF
>TRBV9|.|TRBJ2-1|many
TGTGCCAGCAGCGTCGGGCCCTCACCAATTTACAATGAGCAGTTCTTC
CASSVGPSPIYNEQFF
>TRBV9|.|TRBJ1-4|many
TGTGCCAGCAGAGCCGGGGGGGCGGAAGAAAAACTGTTTTTT
CASRAGGAEEKLFF
>TRBV9|TRBD1|TRBJ2-2|many
TGTGCCAGCAGCCCCACGACAGGGGGCATCACCGGGGAGCTGTTTTTT
CASSPTTGGITGELFF
>TRBV9|.|TRBJ2-1|many
TGTGCCAGCAACCGGGACTCACTCAATGAGCAGTTCTTC
CASNRDSLNEQFF
>TRBV9|TRBD2|TRBJ2-2|many
TGTGCCAGCAGCGTAGCGGGAGGTCTGGGCGGGGAGCTGTTTTTT
CASSVAGGLGGELFF
>TRBV9|.|TRBJ2-1|many
TGTGCCAGCAGCGTCTTCGGGGGACCTAACAATGAGCAGTTCTTC
CASSVFGGPNNEQFF
>TRBV9|TRBD1|TRBJ2-7|many
TGTGCCAGCAGCGCTGCGACAGGGAGCCACGAGCAGTACTTC
CASSAATGSHEQYF
>TRBV9|.|TRBJ2-3|many
TGTGCCAGCAGCGTAGGACCGGTGGAGGCAGATACGCAGTATTTT
CASSVGPVEADTQYF
>TRBV9|.|TRBJ2-1|many
TGTGCCAGCAGCGTAAGGGACCAGTACAATGAGCAGTTCTTC
CASSVRDQYNEQFF
>TRBV9|.|TRBJ2-1|many
TGTGCCAGCAGCGTCGGACCGATTGAGCAGTTCTTC
CASSVGPIEQFF
>TRBV9|TRBD2|TRBJ2-2|many
TGTGCCAGCAGCGTAGGGACTAGCGGGTACACCGGGGAGCTGTTTTTT
CASSVGTSGYTGELFF
>TRBV9|TRBD2|TRBJ2-7|many
TGTGCCAGCAGCCTCAATGGGCTAGCGGGAGGTGAGCAGTACTTC
CASSLNGLAGGEQYF
>TRBV9|.|TRBJ1-5|many
TGTGCCAGCAGCTTGAGGCCCTCAAGCAATCAGCCCCAGCATTTT
CASSLRPSSNQPQHF
>TRBV9|.|TRBJ2-2|.
TGTGCCAGCAGCGTAGAGCTAGCAGAATTCGGGGAGCTGTTTTTT
CASSVELAEFGELFF